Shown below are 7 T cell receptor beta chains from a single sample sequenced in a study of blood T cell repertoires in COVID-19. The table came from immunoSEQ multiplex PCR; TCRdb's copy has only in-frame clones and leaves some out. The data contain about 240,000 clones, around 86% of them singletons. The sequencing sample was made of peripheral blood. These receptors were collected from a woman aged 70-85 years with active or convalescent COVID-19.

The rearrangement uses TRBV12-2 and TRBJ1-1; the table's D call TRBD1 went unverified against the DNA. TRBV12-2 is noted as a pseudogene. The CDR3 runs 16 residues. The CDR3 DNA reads TGTGCAAGTCGCTTAGTGCTTGGTGGGCAGAGCACTGAAGCTTTCTTT. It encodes CASRLVLGGQSTEAFF.

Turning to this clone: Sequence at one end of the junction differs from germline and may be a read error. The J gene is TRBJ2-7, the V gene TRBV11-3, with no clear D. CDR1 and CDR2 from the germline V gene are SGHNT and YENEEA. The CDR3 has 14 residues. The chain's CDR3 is CASSLPGHGSPKNF. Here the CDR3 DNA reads TGTGCCAGCAGCCTTCCGGGTCACGGTTCGCCAAAGAACTTC.

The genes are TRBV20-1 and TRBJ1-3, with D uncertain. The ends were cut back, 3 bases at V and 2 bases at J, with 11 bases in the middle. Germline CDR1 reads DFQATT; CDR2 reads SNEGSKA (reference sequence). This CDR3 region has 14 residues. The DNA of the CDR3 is TGCAGTGCTAGTCATCCCAATGCTGGAAACACCATATATTTT. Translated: CSASHPNAGNTIYF.

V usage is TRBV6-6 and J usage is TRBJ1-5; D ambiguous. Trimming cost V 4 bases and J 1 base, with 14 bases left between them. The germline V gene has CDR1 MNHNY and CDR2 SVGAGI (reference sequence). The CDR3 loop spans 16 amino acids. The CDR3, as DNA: TGTGCCAGCAGTTTTCTAAGCCCATTGAGCAATCAGCCCCAGCATTTT. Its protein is CASSFLSPLSNQPQHF.

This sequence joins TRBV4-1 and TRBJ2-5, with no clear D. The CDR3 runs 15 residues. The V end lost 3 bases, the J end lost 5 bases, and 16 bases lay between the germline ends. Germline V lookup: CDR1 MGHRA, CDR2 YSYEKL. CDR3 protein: CASSHLLSLLETQYF. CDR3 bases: TGCGCCAGCAGCCATCTCCTATCCCTCCTGGAGACCCAGTACTTC.

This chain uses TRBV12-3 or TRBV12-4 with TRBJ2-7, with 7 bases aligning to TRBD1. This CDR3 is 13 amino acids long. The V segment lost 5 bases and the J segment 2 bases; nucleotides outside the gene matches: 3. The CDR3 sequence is CASSGQVAYEQYF. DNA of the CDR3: TGTGCCAGCAGTGGACAGGTTGCCTACGAGCAGTACTTC.

This chain's CDR3 is CASSPRTGATYEQYF. The CDR3 DNA follows: TGTGCCAGCAGCCCCCGGACAGGGGCAACCTACGAGCAGTACTTC. The chain has TRBV7-2 and TRBJ2-7; 9 bases align to TRBD1. The CDR3 sequence is 15 residues long. V lost 5 bases, J lost 2 bases, and 7 bases stayed unmatched. Germline V gene sequence: CDR1 SGHTA, CDR2 FQGNSA.